The 30 T cell receptor beta chains given below trace back to one sample, sequenced in a study of siplizumab effects on memory and regulatory T cells. No antigen has been assigned to these receptors. Cells of the mixed lymphocyte reaction were cocultured at 37 degrees C for five to seven days. Libraries were prepared by immunoSEQ multiplex PCR; TCRdb keeps only in-frame clonotypes and omits some of them. The sample holds 20,000 or so clones; about 40% are singletons and the top ten take about 5.5%. The sequenced material came from CFSE-low (dividing) CD4+ T cells sorted from an allogeneic mixed lymphocyte reaction. These receptors all stem from a human donor in good health; the cells came from an allogeneic mixed lymphocyte reaction. Some clones in this sample may be carry-over from other donors' samples.

In its sample, this clone was seen a few times. The J gene is TRBJ2-1, the V gene TRBV18; a weak D match, TRBD1 (5 bases). The germline CDR1 and CDR2 sequences are KGHSH and LQKENI. Between the trimmed V and J ends, which lost 3 bases and 1 base, there was a span of 10 bases. This CDR3 is built from 15 residues. The CDR3 DNA is TGTGCCAGCTCACCGCAGCAGGGATCCTACAATGAGCAGTTCTTC. It codes for CASSPQQGSYNEQFF.

V is TRBV4-2 and J is TRBJ1-3, with D maybe TRBD1 (6 bases). The CDR3 is 15 amino acids. V was trimmed by 4 bases and J by 0 bases, leaving 10 bases between them. The germline gives CDR1 LGHNA, CDR2 YNFKEQ. The CDR3 is CASSPGADSGNTIYF. In DNA, the CDR3 is TGTGCCAGCAGCCCGGGGGCGGACTCTGGAAACACCATATATTTT.

This rearrangement joins TRBV6-1 to TRBJ2-7, with D perhaps matching TRBD1 or TRBD2 (5 bases each). CDR3 length: 13 amino acids. CDR1 is MNHNS, CDR2 SASEGT, per germline. Trimming removed 2 bases from V and 5 bases from J, with 10 bases in between. CDR3 nucleotide sequence: TGTGCCAGCAGTGAACAATGGGGGAACGAGCAGTACTTC. This sequence encodes CASSEQWGNEQYF.

This clone was picked up a small number of times. The V call is TRBV6-5, the J call TRBJ1-2; 7 nucleotides match TRBD1. CDR3 length: 15 residues. Trimming at V came to 6 bases and at J to 0 bases, leaving 7 bases not matched to a gene. CDR1 is MNHEY, CDR2 SVGAGI, per germline. The CDR3 bases are TGTGCCAGCAGGGTGACAGGGACTCCTAACTATGGCTACACCTTC. Its protein is CASRVTGTPNYGYTF.

The genes are TRBV11-1 and TRBJ1-4; 7 bases map to TRBD1. Germline lookup yields CDR1 SGHAT and CDR2 FQDESV (reference sequence). V shed 3 bases, J shed 6 bases, and the junction held 7 bases outside the gene matches. The CDR3 runs to 15 residues. CDR3 region: CASSFRTGMYEKLFF. CDR3 in DNA: TGTGCCAGCAGCTTCAGGACAGGCATGTATGAAAAACTGTTTTTT. Using reference TRBV11-1 and TRBJ1-4 for the parts outside the CDR3, the full variable domain is EAEVAQSPRYKITEKSQAVAFWCDPISGHATLYWYRQILGQGPELLVQFQDESVVDDSQLPKDRFSAERLKGVDSTLKIQPAELGDSAMYLCASSFRTGMYEKLFFGSGTQLSVL.

Only one count was recorded for this clone. At one end, the junction sequence differs from germline, possibly due to a read error. The chain is built from TRBV27 and TRBJ1-1; D unclear. The CDR3 has 15 residues. Germline CDR1 and CDR2: MNHEY and SMNVEV (reference sequence). The CDR3 region is CASSLRRQTNTEASF. CDR3 DNA sequence: TGTGCCAGCTCCCTGCGGAGGCAGACGAACACTGAAGCTTCCTTT.

This clone was picked up a small number of times. This chain uses TRBV6-4 with TRBJ2-1, with TRBD2 matching 10 bases. Germline assignment: CDR1 MRHNA and CDR2 SNTAGT. Unmatched junction bases numbered 4, after V lost 4 bases and J lost 4 bases. CDR3 length equals 15 residues. CDR3 amino acids: CASSAEAGGYNEQFF. CDR3 nucleotide sequence: TGTGCCAGCAGTGCCGAAGCGGGAGGGTACAATGAGCAGTTCTTC.

This clone was picked up a small number of times. The chain uses TRBV5-4 and TRBJ1-1, with 11 bases lining up with TRBD1. V lost 5 bases and J lost 7; bases outside the gene matches: 10. Germline CDR1 reads SGHNT; CDR2 reads YYREEE (reference sequence). The CDR3 totals 15 residues. CDR3 DNA: TGTGCCAGCAGTCTTAGGACAGGGGGCGCAGGTGAAGCTTTCTTT. It yields the protein CASSLRTGGAGEAFF.

The chain combines TRBV5-4 with TRBJ2-3; TRBD2 might be the D (6 bases). The germline gives CDR1 SGHNT, CDR2 YYREEE (reference sequence). The CDR3 has 16 residues. V lost 1 base to trimming and J lost 3 bases, with 15 bases between them. CDR3 sequence (DNA): TGTGCCAGCAGCTTGTTAGCCGGAGGGCCGACAGATACGCAGTATTTT. Residues: CASSLLAGGPTDTQYF.

This clone turned up a few times. The V and J genes are TRBV7-2 and TRBJ2-2; 8 nucleotides align to TRBD1. The CDR3 contains 14 residues. The ends lost 5 bases at V and 8 bases at J; junction bases unmatched: 7. Germline values: CDR1 SGHTA, CDR2 FQGNSA. The CDR3 loop reads CASSPQGALGELFF. In DNA, the CDR3 is TGTGCCAGCAGCCCGCAGGGGGCTCTGGGGGAGCTGTTTTTT.

There are many counts of this clone. The chain is built from TRBV6-6 and TRBJ1-2; D not resolved. The CDR3 extends over 13 amino acids. The germline CDR1 and CDR2 sequences are MNHNY and SVGAGI (reference sequence). V lost 6 bases to trimming and J lost 7 bases, with 15 bases between them. The CDR3 loop reads CASSLAGVGGYTF. The CDR3 nucleotides read TGTGCCAGCAGCCTGGCGGGAGTAGGTGGCTACACCTTC.

The J gene is TRBJ2-4, the V gene TRBV2; D tentatively reads TRBD1 or TRBD2 (5 bases each). Germline assignment: CDR1 SNHLY and CDR2 FYNNEI. The CDR3 length is 17 residues. The V end lost 4 bases, the J end lost 1 base, and 17 bases lay between the germline ends. Here the CDR3 DNA reads TGTGCCAGCAGTGTCGAGGGACCGTTCGTTGCCAAAAACATTCAGTACTTC. Its translation: CASSVEGPFVAKNIQYF.

The gene calls are TRBV5-1 and TRBJ2-1; D gene uncertain. From germline, CDR1 is SGHRS and CDR2 YFSETQ. V was clipped by 4 bases and J by 2 bases, with 10 bases between them. The length of the CDR3 is 14 residues. CDR3 nucleotides: TGCGCCAGCAGCGGTGGATCTCCCTACAATGAGCAGTTCTTC. Encoded protein: CASSGGSPYNEQFF.

The chain carries TRBV18 and TRBJ2-2; the D is unclear. Germline V gene data show CDR1 as KGHSH and CDR2 as LQKENI. CDR3 length equals 14 residues. Trimming stripped 4 bases from V and 5 bases from J, with 11 bases between. The CDR3 region is CASSQSDVTGELFF. The DNA of the CDR3 is TGTGCCAGCTCACAATCGGACGTTACCGGGGAGCTGTTTTTT.

The rearrangement links TRBV29-1 to TRBJ1-1; 7 bases agree with TRBD1. Germline V lookup: CDR1 SQVTM, CDR2 ANQGSEA. This CDR3 spans 15 amino acids. Germline trimming cut 4 bases from V and 1 base from J; bases unmatched to any gene: 9. Written as DNA, the CDR3 is TGCAGCGTTGTGGTTTCGGCAGGGGGGAACACTGAAGCTTTCTTT. Residues: CSVVVSAGGNTEAFF.

This clone was seen a handful of times. The chain carries TRBV19 and TRBJ1-6; D possibly corresponds to TRBD1 (5 bases). Trimming pared 4 bases from V and 7 bases from J, leaving 14 bases between. From germline, CDR1 is LNHDA and CDR2 SQIVND (reference sequence). The CDR3 spans 15 residues. The chain's CDR3 is CASSTLQGTNSPLHF. The CDR3 DNA sequence: TGTGCCAGTAGTACCCTCCAGGGTACGAATTCACCCCTCCACTTT.

The chain recombines TRBV5-1 with TRBJ1-1; D unclear. Germline CDR1 SGHRS, CDR2 YFSETQ. Trimming cost V 4 bases and J 1 base, with 14 bases left between them. This CDR3 is 15 amino acids long. In DNA, the CDR3 is TGCGCCAGCAGCGCCGGACGTCTCTCGAACACTGAAGCTTTCTTT. It encodes CASSAGRLSNTEAFF.

This rearrangement joins TRBV2 to TRBJ1-2; TRBD1 matches 9 bases. With V trimmed by 6 bases and J by 7 bases, 9 bases remained unmatched. CDR3 size: 14 residues. Per germline, CDR1 SNHLY and CDR2 FYNNEI. CDR3 amino acids: CASSRGQGLVGYTF. In DNA, the CDR3 is TGTGCCAGCAGCCGGGGACAGGGTCTAGTTGGCTACACCTTC. Based on the CDR3 plus reference TRBV2 and TRBJ1-2, the full variable domain is EPEVTQTPSHQVTQMGQEVILRCVPISNHLYFYWYRQILGQKVEFLVSFYNNEISEKSEIFDDQFSVERPDGSNFTLKIRSTKLEDSAMYFCASSRGQGLVGYTFGSGTRLTVV.

The chain is built from TRBV6-6 and TRBJ2-3; TRBD2 might be the D (5 bases). Germline assignment: CDR1 MNHNY and CDR2 SVGAGI (reference sequence). The CDR3 consists of 15 residues. The germline V and J ends were trimmed by 0 bases and 4 bases, with 11 bases remaining between them. The CDR3 DNA follows: TGTGCCAGCAGTTACTCGAGGGTTGGTCCAGATACGCAGTATTTT. Its protein is CASSYSRVGPDTQYF.

The chain joins TRBV6-5 to TRBJ2-7, with 9 bases lining up with TRBD1. The V gene end was trimmed by 2 bases and the J gene end by 3 bases; junction bases not matched to a gene: 2. The CDR3 consists of 14 residues. CDR1 is MNHEY, CDR2 SVGAGI, per germline. The DNA for the CDR3 is TGTGCCAGCAGTTACGGGGGACAGGGCTACGAGCAGTACTTC. Its translation: CASSYGGQGYEQYF.

This clone was observed many times. In DNA, the CDR3 is TGTGCCAGTAGTCCCCAGGGTCTTGTCAGCAATCAGCCCCAGCATTTT. It codes for CASSPQGLVSNQPQHF. This chain connects TRBV19 to TRBJ1-5; D might be TRBD1 (5 bases). Trimming removed 5 bases from V and 1 base from J, with 15 bases in between. Per germline, CDR1 LNHDA and CDR2 SQIVND (reference sequence). The CDR3 sequence is 16 residues long.

This clone is medium-sized (0.01 to 0.1%) in the sample. V gene TRBV30 combines with J gene TRBJ2-7; 12 bases align to TRBD1. V lost 1 base, J lost 7 bases, and 5 bases stayed unmatched. CDR1 and CDR2 from the germline V gene are GTSNPN and SVGIG (reference sequence). The CDR3 is 14 residues long. Written as DNA, the CDR3 is TGTGCCTGGAGTGCAGGGGACAGGGGGCAAGAGCAGTACTTC. Translated: CAWSAGDRGQEQYF.

The chain links TRBV6-5 to TRBJ1-6; maybe TRBD1 (5 bases). V was cut by 4 bases and J by 6 bases, with 7 bases left in between. In germline, CDR1 is MNHEY, CDR2 SVGAGI. This CDR3 is built from 13 residues. The CDR3 spells CASSWDFNSPLHF. The CDR3, as DNA: TGTGCCAGCAGTTGGGACTTTAATTCACCCCTCCACTTT.

This chain uses TRBV2 with TRBJ2-3, with TRBD2 matching over 7 bases. CDR1 and CDR2 (germline): SNHLY, FYNNEI. CDR3 size: 16 residues. Trimming removed 1 base from V and 2 bases from J; junction bases left unmatched: 6. Here the CDR3 DNA reads TGTGCCAGCAGTGAAGGAGGCGGGGGATACACAGATACGCAGTATTTT. Translation: CASSEGGGGYTDTQYF.

This CDR3 reads CASSYSGGWTEAFF. In DNA, the CDR3 is TGTGCCAGCAGTTACTCGGGGGGCTGGACTGAAGCTTTCTTT. The V gene is TRBV6-5, the J gene TRBJ1-1; D possibly corresponds to TRBD1 (6 bases). V was cut by 0 bases and J by 5 bases, with 10 bases left in between. The germline V gene has CDR1 MNHEY and CDR2 SVGAGI. The CDR3 totals 14 residues.

The chain joins TRBV7-9 to TRBJ2-7; 8 bases are a match to TRBD2. Germline trimming cut 2 bases from V and 3 bases from J; bases unmatched to any gene: 12. Germline values: CDR1 SEHNR, CDR2 FQNEAQ (reference sequence). CDR3 length: 17 amino acids. DNA for the CDR3: TGTGCCAGCAGCTTACCCTTAGCGGGACTCAACCTCTACGAGCAGTACTTC. As protein: CASSLPLAGLNLYEQYF.

This clone is termed medium-sized. The chain couples TRBV19 to TRBJ1-1; possibly TRBD1 for D (5 bases). CDR3 length: 15 residues. Germline assignment: CDR1 LNHDA and CDR2 SQIVND (reference sequence). The ends were cut back, 4 bases at V and 2 bases at J, with 14 bases in the middle. Here the CDR3 reads CASSTGRILNTEAFF. The CDR3 nucleotides read TGTGCCAGTAGTACGGGACGGATCCTAAACACTGAAGCTTTCTTT.

The chain employs TRBV5-4 and TRBJ1-1; no definite D call. The CDR3 runs 14 residues. Germline V CDR1 and CDR2: SGHNT, YYREEE (reference sequence). The V end was cut by 0 bases, the J end by 0 bases, with 6 bases between. DNA for the CDR3: TGTGCCAGCAGCTTGGTCGGCCTGAACACTGAAGCTTTCTTT. This encodes CASSLVGLNTEAFF. Supplemented by reference TRBV5-4 and TRBJ1-1, the full variable domain reads ETGVTQSPTHLIKTRGQQVTLRCSSQSGHNTVSWYQQALGQGPQFIFQYYREEENGRGNFPPRFSGLQFPNYSSELNVNALELDDSALYLCASSLVGLNTEAFFGQGTRLTVV.

The chain joins TRBV5-1 to TRBJ2-1; maybe TRBD2 (6 bases). Between the trimmed V and J ends, which lost 6 bases and 5 bases, there was a span of 12 bases. The germline V gene has CDR1 SGHRS and CDR2 YFSETQ. The CDR3 has 13 amino acids. The CDR3 nucleotides read TGCGCCAGCACCCCCTTAGCGGACAATGAGCAGTTCTTC. It translates to CASTPLADNEQFF.

The rearrangement links TRBV6-1 to TRBJ1-1; D possibly corresponds to TRBD1 (5 bases). Germline-derived CDR1 and CDR2 are MNHNS and SASEGT. V was clipped by 2 bases and J by 10 bases, with 17 bases between them. The CDR3 is 14 amino acids. CDR3 sequence (DNA): TGTGCCAGCAGTGAACACGGACACGCTATGCGAGCTTTCTTT. Its translation: CASSEHGHAMRAFF.